This is a list of T cell receptor beta chains from one sample in a study of blood T cells in healthy people across ages. TCRdb re-analysed the 5' RACE reads in MiXCR, keeping a single row per CDR3 protein. The repertoire holds about 290,000 distinct CDR3 sequences, with 25% to 30% as singletons. Sequencing was done on a sample of blood. The origin of the receptors is a woman in her 70s in good health. Both conserved end residues are trimmed from each CDR3. Size is omitted from some rows. Given values are once, few, many or a class for expanded clones.

j_gene,v_gene,abundance,CDR3aa
TRBJ2-2,TRBV6-2/TRBV6-3,.,ASSGLAGVVSGELF
TRBJ1-3,TRBV10-3,few,AITEQGTGNTIY
TRBJ1-2,TRBV20-1,.,SATSGGTFGYT
TRBJ1-2,TRBV15,few,ATSRARPAYGYT
TRBJ2-5,TRBV27,.,ASSSDNEETQY
TRBJ2-7,TRBV28,few,ASSGLPPYEQY
TRBJ2-5,TRBV12-3/TRBV12-4,.,ASSFGQIETQY
TRBJ2-3,TRBV6-2/TRBV6-3,many,ASRSLAGGPSDTQY
TRBJ2-1,TRBV7-9,.,ASYAGKGNEQF
TRBJ2-3,TRBV20-1,.,SARVTASLSPDTQY
.,TRBV2,.,ASRHGQGYKQY
TRBJ2-2,TRBV7-7,.,ASSLVAGNGELF
TRBJ2-3,TRBV7-8,.,ASSFEASGGTDTQN
TRBJ1-1,TRBV3-1,few,ASSRDIRTEAF
TRBJ2-1,TRBV10-3,few,AIRGPRNEQF
TRBJ2-6,TRBV10-3,few,AINRSGANVLT
TRBJ2-7,TRBV28,few,ASKSRSYEQY
TRBJ2-3,TRBV9,.,ASGGSRTDTQY
TRBJ2-5,TRBV6-1,.,ASRGTSQETQY
TRBJ2-1,TRBV15,few,ATSRDGSGGEGNEQF
TRBJ1-6,TRBV10-3,few,AISLQARSYNSPLH
TRBJ1-2,TRBV28,.,ASSWAGRVGYGYT
TRBJ1-4,TRBV27,.,ASSLSPRMTTNEKLF
TRBJ1-5,TRBV28,many,ASREGLSNQPQH
TRBJ1-2,TRBV18,few,ASSSQGDGYT
TRBJ2-7,TRBV7-2,few,ASSLGGTSNYEQY
TRBJ2-5,TRBV20-1,.,SANGGMETQY
TRBJ2-1,TRBV3-1,.,ASSQVDGGLGAYNEQF
TRBJ1-3,TRBV29-1,.,SVEDGGAGNTIY
TRBJ1-4,TRBV5-1,.,ASSPDPGTPVGLF
TRBJ1-2,TRBV3-1,.,ASRQGSYGYT
TRBJ1-5,TRBV27,.,ASRSLSLGNQPQH
TRBJ2-3,TRBV20-1,.,SARDSKS
TRBJ2-5,TRBV7-2,.,ASSLVGSWETQY
TRBJ2-7,TRBV6-1,.,ASGEQGNHEQY
TRBJ2-7,TRBV20-1,.,SAAADRGHEQY
TRBJ2-5,TRBV7-9,.,ASSPRDSLGETQY
TRBJ2-7,TRBV19,.,ASSTGADRGKPYEQY
TRBJ1-4,TRBV7-9,few,ASSSSGATNEKLF
TRBJ1-5,TRBV12-5,many,ASGLKGATPLGNQPQH
TRBJ2-5,TRBV5-1,few,ASSLQGKETQY
TRBJ1-6,TRBV9,.,ASRRDPSSYNSPLH
TRBJ2-1,TRBV5-5,.,ASSFLAAYNEQF
TRBJ2-5,TRBV3-1,few,ASSQGALDITQETQY
TRBJ2-5,TRBV5-1,.,ASSLTAVTGATETQY
.,TRBV20-1,.,SAGLASAEQY
TRBJ1-2,TRBV28,many,ASSSDFPGNGYT
TRBJ2-1,TRBV4-2,.,ASSQAGIAGGTYNEQF
TRBJ2-5,TRBV5-1,.,ASSDVAGGQETQY
TRBJ1-1,TRBV6-6,few,ACSSWGSALAF
TRBJ2-7,TRBV3-1,.,ASSRQQGTPSYEQY
TRBJ2-3,TRBV6-1,.,ASRSDTSGSGTQY
TRBJ2-5,TRBV20-1,.,SAMSGTGSEETQY
TRBJ1-4,TRBV7-2,few,ASSLSGVRNEKLF
TRBJ1-1,TRBV11-2,few,ASSLGGRAEAF
TRBJ2-7,TRBV7-8,.,ASSFGTSSYEQY
TRBJ2-7,TRBV12-3/TRBV12-4,.,ASSLRAGEIYEQY
TRBJ1-1,TRBV7-3,.,ASSLNPGVVNTEAF
TRBJ2-4,TRBV11-2,.,ASSLMTGPQNIQY
TRBJ2-3,TRBV2,many,AGGLVPDTQY